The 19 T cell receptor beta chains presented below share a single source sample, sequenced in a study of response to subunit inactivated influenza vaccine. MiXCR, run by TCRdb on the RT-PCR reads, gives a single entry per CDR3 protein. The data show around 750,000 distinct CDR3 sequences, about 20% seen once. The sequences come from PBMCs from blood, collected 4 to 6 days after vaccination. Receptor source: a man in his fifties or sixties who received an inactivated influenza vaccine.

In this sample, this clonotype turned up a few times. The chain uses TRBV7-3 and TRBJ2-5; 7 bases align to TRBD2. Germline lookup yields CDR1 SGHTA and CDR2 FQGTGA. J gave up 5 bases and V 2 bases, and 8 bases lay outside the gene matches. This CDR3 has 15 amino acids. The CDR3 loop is CASSLFAGAEETQYF. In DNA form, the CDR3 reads TGTGCCAGCAGCTTATTTGCGGGAGCGGAGGAGACCCAGTACTTC.

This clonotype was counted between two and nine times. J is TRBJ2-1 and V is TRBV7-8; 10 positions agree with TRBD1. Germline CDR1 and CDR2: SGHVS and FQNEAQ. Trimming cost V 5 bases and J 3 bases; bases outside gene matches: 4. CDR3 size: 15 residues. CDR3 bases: TGTGCCAGCAGCAGGGACAGGGGCCACTACAATGAGCAGTTCTTC. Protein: CASSRDRGHYNEQFF.

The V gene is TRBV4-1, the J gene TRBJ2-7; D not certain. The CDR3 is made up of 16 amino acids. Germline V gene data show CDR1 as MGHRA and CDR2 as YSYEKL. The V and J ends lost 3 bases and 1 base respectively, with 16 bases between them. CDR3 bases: TGCGCCAGCAGCCAGAAGGTCTCGCTAGGTTCCTACGAGCAGTACTTC. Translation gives CASSQKVSLGSYEQYF.

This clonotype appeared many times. This CDR3 is CASSLAQGSEQYF. CDR3 DNA: TGCGCCAGCAGCTTGGCACAGGGCAGCGAGCAGTACTTC. V is TRBV5-1 and J is TRBJ2-7, with D perhaps matching TRBD1 (6 bases). From germline, CDR1 is SGHRS and CDR2 YFSETQ. Between the trimmed V and J ends, which lost 0 bases and 6 bases, there was a span of 10 bases. The length of the CDR3 is 13 residues. The full variable domain, rest sourced from reference TRBV5-1 and TRBJ2-7, is KAGVTQTPRYLIKTRGQQVTLSCSPISGHRSVSWYQQTPGQGLQFLFEYFSETQRNKGNFPGRFSGRQFSNSRSEMNVSTLELGDSALYLCASSLAQGSEQYFGPGTRLTVT.

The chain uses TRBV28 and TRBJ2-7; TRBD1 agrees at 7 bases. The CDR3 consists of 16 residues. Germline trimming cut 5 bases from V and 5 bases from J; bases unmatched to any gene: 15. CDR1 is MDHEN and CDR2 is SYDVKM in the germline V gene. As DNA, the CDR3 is TGTGCCAGCAGTCCAAGGGGGCGAGAGGGATATGACGAGCAGTACTTC. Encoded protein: CASSPRGREGYDEQYF.

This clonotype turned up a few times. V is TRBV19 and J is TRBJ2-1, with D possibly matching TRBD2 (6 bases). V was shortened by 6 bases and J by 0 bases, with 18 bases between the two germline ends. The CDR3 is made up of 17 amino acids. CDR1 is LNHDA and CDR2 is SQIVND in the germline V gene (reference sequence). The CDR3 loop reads CASSGGRIISSYNEQFF. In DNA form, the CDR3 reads TGTGCCAGTAGCGGGGGACGGATCATATCCTCCTACAATGAGCAGTTCTTC.

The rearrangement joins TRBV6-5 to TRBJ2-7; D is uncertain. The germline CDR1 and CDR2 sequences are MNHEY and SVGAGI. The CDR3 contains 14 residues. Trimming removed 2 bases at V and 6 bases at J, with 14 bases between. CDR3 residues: CASSYLSGSGEQYF. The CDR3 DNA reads TGTGCCAGCAGTTACCTCAGTGGGTCCGGCGAGCAGTACTTC.

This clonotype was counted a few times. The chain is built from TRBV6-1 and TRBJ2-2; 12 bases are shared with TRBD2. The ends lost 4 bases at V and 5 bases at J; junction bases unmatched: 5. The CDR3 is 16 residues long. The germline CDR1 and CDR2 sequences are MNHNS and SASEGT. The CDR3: CASSATSGRSTGELFF. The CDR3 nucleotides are TGTGCCAGCAGTGCGACTAGCGGGAGAAGTACCGGGGAGCTGTTTTTT.

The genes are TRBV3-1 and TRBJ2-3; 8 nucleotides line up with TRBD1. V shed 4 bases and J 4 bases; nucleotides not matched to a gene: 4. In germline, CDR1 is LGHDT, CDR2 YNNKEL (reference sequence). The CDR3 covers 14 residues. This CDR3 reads CASSPMTGADTQYF. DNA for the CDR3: TGTGCCAGCAGCCCCATGACAGGGGCAGATACGCAGTATTTT.

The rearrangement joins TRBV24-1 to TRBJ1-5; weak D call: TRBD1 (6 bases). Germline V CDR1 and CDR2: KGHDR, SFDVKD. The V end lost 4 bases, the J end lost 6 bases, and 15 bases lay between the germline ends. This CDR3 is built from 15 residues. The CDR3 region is CATSDKRSTGQPQHF. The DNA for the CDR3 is TGTGCCACCAGTGACAAGAGGTCGACAGGTCAGCCCCAGCATTTT.

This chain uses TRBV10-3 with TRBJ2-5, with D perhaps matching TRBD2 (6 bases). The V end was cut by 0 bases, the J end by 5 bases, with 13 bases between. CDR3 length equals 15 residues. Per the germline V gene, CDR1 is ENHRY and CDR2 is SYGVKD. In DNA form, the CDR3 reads TGTGCCATCAGTGAGTCGAGTGGAGGGAGGGAGACCCAGTACTTC. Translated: CAISESSGGRETQYF.

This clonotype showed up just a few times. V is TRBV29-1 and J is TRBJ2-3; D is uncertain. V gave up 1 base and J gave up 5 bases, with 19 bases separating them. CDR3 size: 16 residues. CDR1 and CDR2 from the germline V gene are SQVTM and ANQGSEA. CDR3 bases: TGCAGCGTTGAAGTGATCCTCGAGACTCAAGGAGATACGCAGTATTTT. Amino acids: CSVEVILETQGDTQYF.

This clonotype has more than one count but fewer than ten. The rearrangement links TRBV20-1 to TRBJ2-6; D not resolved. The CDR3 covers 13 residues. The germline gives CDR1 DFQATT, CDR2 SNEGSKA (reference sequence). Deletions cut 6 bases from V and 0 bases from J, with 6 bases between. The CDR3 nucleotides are TGCAGTGCCATGAGCTCTGGGGCCAACGTCCTGACTTTC. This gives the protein CSAMSSGANVLTF.

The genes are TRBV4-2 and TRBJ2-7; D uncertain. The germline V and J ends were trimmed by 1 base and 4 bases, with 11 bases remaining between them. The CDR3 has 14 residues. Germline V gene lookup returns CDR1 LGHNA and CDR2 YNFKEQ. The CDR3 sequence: CASSQVEVGYEQYF. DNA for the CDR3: TGTGCCAGCAGCCAAGTTGAGGTGGGGTACGAGCAGTACTTC.

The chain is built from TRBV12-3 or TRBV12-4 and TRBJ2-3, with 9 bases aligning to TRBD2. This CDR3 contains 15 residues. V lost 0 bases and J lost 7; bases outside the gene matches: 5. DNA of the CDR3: TGTGCCAGCAGTTTAGCGGGCGGGGGGGCGAATACGCAGTATTTT. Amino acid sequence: CASSLAGGGANTQYF.

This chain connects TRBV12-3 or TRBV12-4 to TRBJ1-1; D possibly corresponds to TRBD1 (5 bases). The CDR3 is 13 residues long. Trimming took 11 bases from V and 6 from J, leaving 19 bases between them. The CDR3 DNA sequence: TGTGCCTCCGGGGGGGGAGGACGGGCTGAAGCTTTCTTT. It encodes CASGGGGRAEAFF.

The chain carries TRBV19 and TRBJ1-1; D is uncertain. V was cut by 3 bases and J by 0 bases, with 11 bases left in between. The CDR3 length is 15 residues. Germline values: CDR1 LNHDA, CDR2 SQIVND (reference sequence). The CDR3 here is CASSMGSVMNTEAFF. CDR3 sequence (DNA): TGTGCCAGTAGTATGGGCAGTGTAATGAACACTGAAGCTTTCTTT. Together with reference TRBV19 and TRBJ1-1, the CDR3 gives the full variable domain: DGGITQSPKYLFRKEGQNVTLSCEQNLNHDAMYWYRQDPGQGLRLIYYSQIVNDFQKGDIAEGYSVSREKKESFPLTVTSAQKNPTAFYLCASSMGSVMNTEAFFGQGTRLTVV.

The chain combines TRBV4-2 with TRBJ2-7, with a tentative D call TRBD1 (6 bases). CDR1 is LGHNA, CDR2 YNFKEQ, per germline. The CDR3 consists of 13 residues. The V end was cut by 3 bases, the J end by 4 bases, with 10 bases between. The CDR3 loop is CASSHSGTYEQYF. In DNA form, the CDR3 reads TGTGCCAGCAGCCATTCCGGGACATACGAGCAGTACTTC.

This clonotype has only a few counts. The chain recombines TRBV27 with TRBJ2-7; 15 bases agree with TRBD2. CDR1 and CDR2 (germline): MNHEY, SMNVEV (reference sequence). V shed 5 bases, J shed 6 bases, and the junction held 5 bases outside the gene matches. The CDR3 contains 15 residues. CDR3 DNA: TGTGCCAGCAGTAGGGGACTAGCGGGAGGAAGCGAGCAGTACTTC. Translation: CASSRGLAGGSEQYF.